This T cell receptor (beta chain) was obtained from a study of type 1 and type 2 diabetes patients. Study summary: From PBMCs, CD4+ and CD8+ T cells were isolated by magnetic microbeads. Notes on the study in general: Groups were not age- or gender-matched, which may bias interpretation.

Points on this clonotype: Its antigen remains unidentified.

V was cut by 2 bases and J by 4 bases, with 33 bases left in between. The CDR3 has 21 residues. The V gene's germline CDR1 is SGHDN and CDR2 FVKESK. All diabetic donors were classified as either type 1 or type 2 diabetes. The PCR template was genomic DNA. The TCR beta CDR3 region was amplified using 30 forward and 13 reverse primers. TCRdb called the multiplex PCR reads again in MiXCR, with one record for every CDR3 protein. The data hold fewer than 300,000 distinct CDR3 sequences, with approximately 45% observed a single time. The sequence was collected from a man younger than 35 with type 2 diabetes. The chain uses TRBV14 and TRBJ2-7, with D perhaps given as TRBD1 or TRBD2 (12 bases each). The sample was peripheral blood mononuclear cells (PBMCs). This CDR3 is CASSQNGLAGQGAGLDYEQYF. The CDR3 region has the DNA TGTGCCAGCAGCCAAAACGGACTAGCGGGACAGGGGGCTGGTTTGGATTACGAGCAGTACTTC.